This T cell receptor (beta chain) was obtained from a study of cytomegalovirus exposure and HLA in healthy donors. CDR3 size: 13 residues. The trim removed 3 bases at V and 13 bases at J, leaving 11 bases unmatched. The germline V gene has CDR1 SGHKS and CDR2 YYEKEE (reference sequence). With 60 Vbeta and 13 Jbeta primers, the PCR was carried out. TCRdb keeps only in-frame clones here, not all; method: immunoSEQ multiplex PCR. The profile shows around 230,000 clones, around 80% of them singletons. Sequences were obtained from PBMCs. The clonotype comes from a boy between 10 and 17 years old in good health and CMV-seronegative. The V call is TRBV5-5, the J call TRBJ2-7; 9 bases map to TRBD1. The CDR3 coding sequence is TGTGCCAGCAGCTACCGGGACAGGGAATGGAGTTACTTC. It translates to CASSYRDREWSYF.